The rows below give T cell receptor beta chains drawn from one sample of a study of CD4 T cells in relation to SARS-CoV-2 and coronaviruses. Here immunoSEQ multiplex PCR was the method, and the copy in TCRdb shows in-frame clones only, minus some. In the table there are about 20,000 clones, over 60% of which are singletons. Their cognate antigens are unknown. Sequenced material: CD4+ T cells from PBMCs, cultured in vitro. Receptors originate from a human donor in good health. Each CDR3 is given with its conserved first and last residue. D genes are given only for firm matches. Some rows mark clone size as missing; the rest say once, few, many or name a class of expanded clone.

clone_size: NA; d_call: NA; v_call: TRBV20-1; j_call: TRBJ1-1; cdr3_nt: TGCAGTGCTAGTGGGCGGTTGAACACTGAAGCTTTCTTT; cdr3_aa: CSASGRLNTEAFF
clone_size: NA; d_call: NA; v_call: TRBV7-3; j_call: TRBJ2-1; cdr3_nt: TGTGCCAGCAGCTTAAGTGGGAGCTTATTGAATGAGCAGTTCTTC; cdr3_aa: CASSLSGSLLNEQFF
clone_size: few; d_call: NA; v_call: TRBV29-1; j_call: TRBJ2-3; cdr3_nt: TGCAGCGTTGCTCTGTTGGGGGGAAGCACAGATACGCAGTATTTT; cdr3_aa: CSVALLGGSTDTQYF
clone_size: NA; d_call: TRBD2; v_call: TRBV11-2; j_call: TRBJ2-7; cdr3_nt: TGTGCCAGCAGCTTTGGTTCGGGAGGTTCCTACGAGCAGTACTTC; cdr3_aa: CASSFGSGGSYEQYF
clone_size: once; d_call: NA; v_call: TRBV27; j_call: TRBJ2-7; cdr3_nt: TGTGCCAGCAGGCAGACGGGATTTAACTACGAGCAGTACTTC; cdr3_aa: CASRQTGFNYEQYF
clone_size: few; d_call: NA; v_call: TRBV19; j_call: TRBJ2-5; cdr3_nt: TGTGCCAGTAGTATACCAGGTTTGGAGACCCAGTACTTC; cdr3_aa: CASSIPGLETQYF
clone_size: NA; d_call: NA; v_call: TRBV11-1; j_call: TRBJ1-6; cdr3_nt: TGTGCCAGCAGCCTCGGGCGGGCCTATAATTCACCCCTCCACTTT; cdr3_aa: CASSLGRAYNSPLHF
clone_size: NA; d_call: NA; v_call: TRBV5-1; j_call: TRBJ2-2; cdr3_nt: TGCGCCAGCAGCTTGAAAGCGGTGAACACCGGGGAGCTGTTTTTT; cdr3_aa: CASSLKAVNTGELFF
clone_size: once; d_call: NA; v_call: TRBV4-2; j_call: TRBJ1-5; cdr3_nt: TGTGCCAGCAGCCCGCGGCAGGTGAGTGATCAGCCCCAGCATTTT; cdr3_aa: CASSPRQVSDQPQHF
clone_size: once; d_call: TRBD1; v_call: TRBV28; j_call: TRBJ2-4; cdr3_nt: TGTGCCAGCAGTAAACAGGGACAGGGGATGGAAAACATTCAGTACTTC; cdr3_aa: CASSKQGQGMENIQYF
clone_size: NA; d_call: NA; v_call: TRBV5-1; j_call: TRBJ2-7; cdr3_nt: TGCGCCAGCAGCCCTACTCTCGGGACGGGGACCTACGAGCAGTACTTC; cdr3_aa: CASSPTLGTGTYEQYF
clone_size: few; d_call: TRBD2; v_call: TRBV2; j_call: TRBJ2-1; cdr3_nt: TGTGCCAGCAGCCCAATTTCGATTCGTAGCGGGCTTGAGCAGTTCTTC; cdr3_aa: CASSPISIRSGLEQFF
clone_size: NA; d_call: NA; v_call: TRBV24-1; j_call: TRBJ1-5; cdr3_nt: TGTGCCACCAGTGATGGGGGCCTTAGCAATCAGCCCCAGCATTTT; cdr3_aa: CATSDGGLSNQPQHF
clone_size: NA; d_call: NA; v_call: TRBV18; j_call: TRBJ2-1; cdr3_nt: TGTGCCAGCTCACTTTACCAACAGGTATCCTACAATGAGCAGTTCTTC; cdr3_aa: CASSLYQQVSYNEQFF
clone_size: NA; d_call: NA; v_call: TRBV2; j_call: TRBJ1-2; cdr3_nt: TGTGCCAGCAGCCGGGACGGCGGCTACACCTTC; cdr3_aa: CASSRDGGYTF
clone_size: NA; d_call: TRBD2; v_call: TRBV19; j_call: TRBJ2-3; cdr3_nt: TGTGCCAGTAGCCATCCCAGCGGGATACCTTCACATGATACGCAGTATTTT; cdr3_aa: CASSHPSGIPSHDTQYF
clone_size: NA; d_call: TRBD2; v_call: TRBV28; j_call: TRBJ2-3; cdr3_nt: TGTGCCAGCAGCCGGGGGGGGTCGAGGTTCACAGATACGCAGTATTTT; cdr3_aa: CASSRGGSRFTDTQYF
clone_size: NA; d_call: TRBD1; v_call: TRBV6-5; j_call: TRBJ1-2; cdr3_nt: TGTGCCAGCAGTTACCGACAGGGGGGTAACTATGGCTACACCTTC; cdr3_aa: CASSYRQGGNYGYTF
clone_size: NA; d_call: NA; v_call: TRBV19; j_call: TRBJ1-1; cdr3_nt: TGTGCCAGTAGTATAGATGGGCAGGGGAACACTGAAGCTTTCTTT; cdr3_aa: CASSIDGQGNTEAFF
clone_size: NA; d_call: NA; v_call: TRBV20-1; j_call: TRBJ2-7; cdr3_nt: TGCAGTGCTAGTCTCCGTTTGACCTCCTACGAGCAGTACTTC; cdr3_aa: CSASLRLTSYEQYF
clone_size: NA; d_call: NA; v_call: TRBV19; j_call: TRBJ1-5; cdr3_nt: TGTGCCAGTAGTAGCACAGGGACCTCACAGCCCCAGCATTTT; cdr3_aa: CASSSTGTSQPQHF
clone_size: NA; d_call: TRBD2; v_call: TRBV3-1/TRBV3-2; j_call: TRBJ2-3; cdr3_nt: TGTGCCAGCAGCCAGGGGCGGGGGAGCACAGATACGCAGTATTTT; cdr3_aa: CASSQGRGSTDTQYF
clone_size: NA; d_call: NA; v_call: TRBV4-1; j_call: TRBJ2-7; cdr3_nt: TGCGCCAGCAGCCAAGGACAGGCTTTACCATCGTCCGAGCAGTACTTC; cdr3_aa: CASSQGQALPSSEQYF
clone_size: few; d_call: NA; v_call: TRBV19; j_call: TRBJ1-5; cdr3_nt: TGTGCCAGTAGTATAGCCTTCAATCAGCCCCAGCATTTT; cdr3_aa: CASSIAFNQPQHF
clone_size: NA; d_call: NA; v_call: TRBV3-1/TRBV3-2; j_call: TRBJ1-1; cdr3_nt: TGTGCCAGCTCTCGCAGGTTGAACACTGAAGCTTTCTTT; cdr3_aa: CASSRRLNTEAFF
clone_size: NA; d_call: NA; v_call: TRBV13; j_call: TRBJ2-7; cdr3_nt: TGTGCCAGCAGCTCTCCAGGCTACGAGCAGTACTTC; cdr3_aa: CASSSPGYEQYF
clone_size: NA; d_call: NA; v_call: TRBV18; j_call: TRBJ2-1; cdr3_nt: TGTGCCAGCTCACCAGTCGCAGGGGTGGGCAATGAGCAGTTCTTC; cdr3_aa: CASSPVAGVGNEQFF
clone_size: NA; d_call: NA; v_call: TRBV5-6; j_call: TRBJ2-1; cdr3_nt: TGTGCCACCCGGGACATCAGATTCAATGAGCAGTTCTTC; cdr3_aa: CATRDIRFNEQFF
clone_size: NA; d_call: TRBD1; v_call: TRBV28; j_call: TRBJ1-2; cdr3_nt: TGTGCCAGCAGAGACAGGGGGTTGATCTATGGCTACACCTTC; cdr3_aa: CASRDRGLIYGYTF
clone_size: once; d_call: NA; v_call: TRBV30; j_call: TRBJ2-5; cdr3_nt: TGTGCCTGGAGTGACTCGCGGGTCGTGCTGGAGACCCAGTACTTC; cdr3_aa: CAWSDSRVVLETQYF
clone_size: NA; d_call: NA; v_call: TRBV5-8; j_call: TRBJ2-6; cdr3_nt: TGTGCCAGCAGCCATCTAGGTTCTGGGGCCAACGTCCTGACTTTC; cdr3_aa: CASSHLGSGANVLTF
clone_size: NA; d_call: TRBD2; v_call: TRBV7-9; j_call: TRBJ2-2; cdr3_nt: TGTGCCAGCAGCTCCCAGTTCGGGAGGACTAGCGGGGATGGCGGGGAGCTGTTTTTT; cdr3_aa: CASSSQFGRTSGDGGELFF
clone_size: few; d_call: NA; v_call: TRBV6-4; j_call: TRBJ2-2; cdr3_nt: TGTGCCAGCAGTGGAACGCCGACCGGGGAGCTGTTTTTT; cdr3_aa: CASSGTPTGELFF
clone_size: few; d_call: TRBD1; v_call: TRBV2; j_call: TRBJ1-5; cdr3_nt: TGTGCCAGCAGTCCTGACAGGGGTGATCAGCCCCAGCATTTT; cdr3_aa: CASSPDRGDQPQHF
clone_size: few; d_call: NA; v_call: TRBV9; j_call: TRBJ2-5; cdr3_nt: TGTGCCAGCAGCGTAGCTACGGGGGCCACCCAAGAGACCCAGTACTTC; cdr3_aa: CASSVATGATQETQYF
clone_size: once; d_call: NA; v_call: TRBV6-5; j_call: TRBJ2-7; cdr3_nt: TGTGCCAGCAGTCCTACTGGGGGAACCTACGAGCAGTACTTC; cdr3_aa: CASSPTGGTYEQYF
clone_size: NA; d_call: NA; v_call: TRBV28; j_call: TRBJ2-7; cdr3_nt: TGTGCCAGCAGTCCACTCGTCGAGGGCTCCTACGAGCAGTACTTC; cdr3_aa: CASSPLVEGSYEQYF
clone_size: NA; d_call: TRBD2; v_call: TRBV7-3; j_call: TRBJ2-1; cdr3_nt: TGTGCCAGCAGTTCCGGGACTAGCGGGGATAGGGAGCAGTTCTTC; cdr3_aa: CASSSGTSGDREQFF
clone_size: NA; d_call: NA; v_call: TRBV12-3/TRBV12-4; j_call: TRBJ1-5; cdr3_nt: TGTGCCAGCAGTTCCCAGGGCAATCAGCCCCAGCATTTT; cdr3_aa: CASSSQGNQPQHF
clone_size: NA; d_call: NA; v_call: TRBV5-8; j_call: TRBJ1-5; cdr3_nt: TGTGCCAGCAGCTTGTCCCCCGGCAATCAGCCCCAGCATTTT; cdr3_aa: CASSLSPGNQPQHF
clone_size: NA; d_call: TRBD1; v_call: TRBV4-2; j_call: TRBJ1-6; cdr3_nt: TGTGCCAGCAACGACAGGGATGGGTCACCCCTCCACTTT; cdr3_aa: CASNDRDGSPLHF
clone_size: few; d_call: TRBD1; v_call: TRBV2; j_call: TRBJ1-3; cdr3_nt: TGTGCCAGCAGTGAATCAGGGGGACAGAGAACTTCTCTGAGACACTCTGGAAACACCATATATTTT; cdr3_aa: CASSESGGQRTSLRHSGNTIYF
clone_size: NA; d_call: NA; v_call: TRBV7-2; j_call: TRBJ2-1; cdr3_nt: TGTGCCAGCAGCCGGAGGGACTCCAACTACAATGAGCAGTTCTTC; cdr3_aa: CASSRRDSNYNEQFF